This passage covers 30 T cell receptor beta chains from one sample sequenced in a study of regulatory T cells in long-lasting Graves disease. Library construction for TCR beta used iRepertoire HTBI primers and Arm-PCR of CDR3 regions. In TCRdb, the multiplex PCR reads were re-called with MiXCR into one record per CDR3 protein. Here the sample spans 400,000 to 450,000 distinct CDR3 sequences, about a sixth being singletons. The time point denotes: newly diagnosed GD, antithyroid drugs for less than 3 months. Extracted RNA from PBMCs served as the source of the TCR library. This sample also appeared in a second study, on T cells in Graves' hyperthyroidism and ophthalmopathy.

Sequenced material: peripheral blood mononuclear cells (PBMCs), taken at new diagnosis, from a patient treated with antithyroid drugs. These receptors were collected from a woman in her 30s with Graves disease.

The table lists this clonotype with many counts. The chain combines TRBV2 with TRBJ1-1; 7 bases fit TRBD1. Germline V lookup: CDR1 SNHLY, CDR2 FYNNEI. The CDR3 sequence is 14 residues long. Losses at the gene ends were 8 bases for V and 4 bases for J; bases not matched to a gene: 10. The CDR3 coding sequence is TGTGCCAGCGGGGAAACAGGGGTTTCCACTGAAGCTTTCTTT. Its protein product is CASGETGVSTEAFF.

This clonotype was picked up many times. V and J are TRBV9 and TRBJ2-7, with a weak D call TRBD1 (5 bases). The CDR3 runs 15 residues. The germline gives CDR1 SGDLS, CDR2 YYNGEE. V lost 0 bases, J lost 3 bases, and 13 bases lay in between. The CDR3 region has the DNA TGTGCCAGCAGCGTAGGGTGGGGCGAGGACTACGAGCAGTACTTC. Its protein product is CASSVGWGEDYEQYF. The whole variable domain, filled in from reference TRBV9 and TRBJ2-7, reads DSGVTQTPKHLITATGQRVTLRCSPRSGDLSVYWYQQSLDQGLQFLIQYYNGEERAKGNILERFSAQQFPDLHSELNLSSLELGDSALYFCASSVGWGEDYEQYFGPGTRLTVT.

The chain has TRBV20-1 and TRBJ2-7; TRBD2 agrees at 9 bases. Trimming cost V 5 bases and J 1 base; bases outside gene matches: 6. Germline CDR1 is DFQATT and CDR2 is SNEGSKA (reference sequence). The CDR3 has 14 residues. The CDR3, as DNA: TGCAGTGCTCACATAGCGGGGGCGTCCTACGAGCAGTACTTC. This encodes CSAHIAGASYEQYF.

This clonotype was observed a handful of times. V gene TRBV28 combines with J gene TRBJ1-5; D is perhaps TRBD1 (6 bases). This CDR3 spans 13 amino acids. Germline-derived CDR1 and CDR2 are MDHEN and SYDVKM. V was trimmed by 6 bases and J by 5 bases, leaving 11 bases between them. The CDR3 loop is CASRGGAYQPQHF. DNA of the CDR3: TGTGCCAGCAGGGGGGGGGCCTATCAGCCCCAGCATTTT.

The table lists this clonotype with a few counts. The J gene is TRBJ2-5, the V gene TRBV7-9, with 15 bases identical to TRBD2. The CDR3 totals 19 residues. Germline V gene data show CDR1 as SEHNR and CDR2 as FQNEAQ (reference sequence). V dropped 2 bases and J dropped 1; count of bases not matched to a gene: 8. The CDR3 protein is CASSLYWTSGRALQETQYF. The CDR3 nucleotides read TGTGCCAGCAGCTTATACTGGACTAGCGGGAGGGCACTCCAAGAGACCCAGTACTTC. The full variable domain, with the rest looked up from reference TRBV7-9 and TRBJ2-5, is DTGVSQNPRHKITKRGQNVTFRCDPISEHNRLYWYRQTLGQGPEFLTYFQNEAQLEKSRLLSDRFSAERPKGSFSTLEIQRTEQGDSAMYLCASSLYWTSGRALQETQYFGPGTRLLVL.

The table lists this clonotype with many counts. This chain joins TRBV19 and TRBJ2-3; 8 bases map to TRBD1. Germline V gene lookup returns CDR1 LNHDA and CDR2 SQIVND (reference sequence). The CDR3 spans 17 residues. The trim removed 6 bases at V and 4 bases at J, leaving 15 bases unmatched. The CDR3 is CASREERGQGFPDTQYF. The DNA for the CDR3 is TGTGCCAGTAGGGAGGAGAGAGGACAGGGCTTTCCAGATACGCAGTATTTT.

In its sample, this clonotype was seen many times. For the CDR3, the DNA is TGTGCCAGCAGCTTGAAGCAGGGGTACGAGCAGTACTTC. Protein sequence: CASSLKQGYEQYF. This chain joins TRBV11-2 and TRBJ2-7, with D maybe TRBD1 (6 bases). Germline CDR1 reads SGHAT; CDR2 reads FQNNGV. The CDR3 length is 13 residues. The V gene lost 3 bases and the J gene lost 4 bases, with 10 bases spanning the gap.

This clonotype was seen many times. V gene TRBV7-2 combines with J gene TRBJ2-5; TRBD2 matches 9 bases. Germline assignment: CDR1 SGHTA and CDR2 FQGNSA. V was clipped by 4 bases and J by 4 bases; unmatched bases: 7. The CDR3 is 15 residues long. CDR3 in amino acids: CASSSLAGVGETQYF. Here the CDR3 DNA reads TGTGCCAGCAGCTCATTAGCGGGAGTCGGAGAGACCCAGTACTTC. The whole variable domain, filled in from reference TRBV7-2 and TRBJ2-5, reads GAGVSQSPSNKVTEKGKDVELRCDPISGHTALYWYRQSLGQGLEFLIYFQGNSAPDKSGLPSDRFSAERTGGSVSTLTIQRTQQEDSAVYLCASSSLAGVGETQYFGPGTRLLVL.

This clonotype occurred many times. The J gene is TRBJ2-2, the V gene TRBV3-1; either TRBD1 or TRBD2 may supply D (5 bases each). The V gene's germline CDR1 is LGHDT and CDR2 YNNKEL (reference sequence). This CDR3 has 15 amino acids. The V and J ends lost 3 bases and 4 bases respectively, with 12 bases between them. The CDR3 sequence: CASSHREGSTGELFF. DNA of the CDR3: TGTGCCAGCAGCCACAGGGAAGGGAGCACCGGGGAGCTGTTTTTT.

A word on this clonotype: Just one base apart from a much larger clone, this may be a read error. V and J are TRBV7-9 and TRBJ2-1, with TRBD1 matching over 7 bases. Per germline, CDR1 SEHNR and CDR2 FQNEAQ (reference sequence). CDR3 length: 15 amino acids. V shed 1 base, J shed 10 bases, and the junction held 10 bases outside the gene matches. CDR3: CASSLVEGANYEQFF. In DNA, the CDR3 is TGTGCCAGCAGCTTAGTCGAGGGGGCCAACTACGAGCAGTTCTTC.

The genes are TRBV20-1 and TRBJ2-1, with 8 bases identical to TRBD2. This CDR3 is 15 amino acids long. The trim removed 2 bases at V and 9 bases at J, leaving 12 bases unmatched. The germline V gene encodes CDR1 DFQATT and CDR2 SNEGSKA (reference sequence). Here the CDR3 DNA reads TGCAGTGCTAGATCAGGGCGGGAGGACCGGGGTGAGCAGTTCTTC. This sequence encodes CSARSGREDRGEQFF.

The rearrangement links TRBV2 to TRBJ2-4; perhaps TRBD2 as D (6 bases). The CDR3 consists of 17 residues. The germline V and J ends were trimmed by 6 bases and 3 bases, with 21 bases remaining between them. CDR1 SNHLY and CDR2 FYNNEI come from the germline V gene. The CDR3 sequence: CASSPRGGFVVKNIQYF. CDR3 bases: TGTGCCAGCAGCCCCCGGGGAGGATTCGTTGTCAAAAACATTCAGTACTTC.

This clonotype occurred many times. The chain has TRBV3-1 and TRBJ2-2; TRBD1 matches at 8 bases. CDR3 length: 15 residues. Germline-derived CDR1 and CDR2 are LGHDT and YNNKEL (reference sequence). The V segment lost 3 bases and the J segment 5 bases; nucleotides outside the gene matches: 5. This chain's CDR3 is CASSQAGTGTGELFF. The CDR3 DNA is TGTGCCAGCAGCCAGGCCGGGACAGGTACCGGGGAGCTGTTTTTT.

This clonotype came up many times. The V and J genes are TRBV7-9 and TRBJ2-2; perhaps TRBD2 as D (6 bases). The CDR3 length is 12 residues. V was cut by 6 bases and J by 5 bases, with 7 bases left in between. CDR1 is SEHNR, CDR2 FQNEAQ, per germline (reference sequence). The CDR3 sequence is CASSLATGELFF. CDR3 nucleotides: TGTGCCAGCAGTCTAGCGACCGGGGAGCTGTTTTTT. The whole variable domain, filled in from reference TRBV7-9 and TRBJ2-2, reads DTGVSQNPRHKITKRGQNVTFRCDPISEHNRLYWYRQTLGQGPEFLTYFQNEAQLEKSRLLSDRFSAERPKGSFSTLEIQRTEQGDSAMYLCASSLATGELFFGEGSRLTVL.

There are many counts of this clonotype. The V call is TRBV28, the J call TRBJ2-7; TRBD2 matches at 8 bases. CDR1 is MDHEN and CDR2 is SYDVKM in the germline V gene. The CDR3 consists of 15 residues. V shed 5 bases and J 0 bases; nucleotides not matched to a gene: 6. As DNA, the CDR3 is TGTGCCAGCAGTCCACCCGCGGGGGGCTCCTACGAGCAGTACTTC. Its protein product is CASSPPAGGSYEQYF.

This clonotype was seen only a few times. One end of the junction varies from germline; a read error may be responsible. Here the CDR3 DNA reads TGTGCCTGGAGGGGCTTGAACAATGGGCAGTTCTTC. This translates into CAWRGLNNGQFF. V is TRBV30 and J is TRBJ2-1; D unresolved. The CDR3 totals 12 residues. The germline gives CDR1 GTSNPN, CDR2 SVGIG (reference sequence). The whole variable domain, remainder taken from reference TRBV30 and TRBJ2-1, is SQTIHQWPATLVQPVGSPLSLECTVEGTSNPNLYWYRQAAGRGLQLLFYSVGIGQISSEVPQNLSASRPQDRQFILSSKKLLLSDSGFYLCAWRGLNNGQFFGPGTRLTVL.

The chain recombines TRBV20-1 with TRBJ2-1; D unclear. The length of the CDR3 is 13 residues. Trimming pared 6 bases from V and 10 bases from J, leaving 19 bases between. The germline V gene encodes CDR1 DFQATT and CDR2 SNEGSKA (reference sequence). CDR3 in amino acids: CSALLDLPREQFF. CDR3 coding DNA: TGCAGTGCCCTCTTGGACCTACCCAGGGAGCAGTTCTTC.

The J gene is TRBJ2-7, the V gene TRBV27; 8 positions match TRBD2. The CDR3 runs 14 residues. Germline assignment: CDR1 MNHEY and CDR2 SMNVEV (reference sequence). V lost 5 bases, J lost 5 bases, and 8 bases stayed unmatched. This CDR3 is CASSRRGVPHEQYF. CDR3 nucleotide sequence: TGTGCCAGCAGTAGGCGGGGGGTACCCCACGAGCAGTACTTC.

In this sample, this clonotype turned up many times. The genes are TRBV11-2 and TRBJ1-1, with 7 bases matching TRBD1. V lost 1 base and J lost 4; bases outside the gene matches: 6. The germline V gene has CDR1 SGHAT and CDR2 FQNNGV. This CDR3 spans 15 amino acids. CDR3 amino acids: CASSLGIQGFTEAFF. CDR3 DNA: TGTGCCAGCAGCTTAGGGATACAGGGGTTCACTGAAGCTTTCTTT.

The table lists this clonotype with many counts. The genes are TRBV2 and TRBJ2-5; TRBD1 is a possible D gene (5 bases). Germline V gene data show CDR1 as SNHLY and CDR2 as FYNNEI. Trimming removed 7 bases at V and 2 bases at J, with 8 bases between. This CDR3 comprises 12 residues. This chain's CDR3 is CASIRVQETQYF. The CDR3 nucleotides read TGTGCCAGCATCAGGGTACAAGAGACCCAGTACTTC. The full variable domain, rest sourced from reference TRBV2 and TRBJ2-5, is EPEVTQTPSHQVTQMGQEVILRCVPISNHLYFYWYRQILGQKVEFLVSFYNNEISEKSEIFDDQFSVERPDGSNFTLKIRSTKLEDSAMYFCASIRVQETQYFGPGTRLLVL.

This rearrangement joins TRBV19 to TRBJ1-2; TRBD1 aligns across 9 bases. There are 13 residues in the CDR3. V shed 6 bases, J shed 6 bases, and the junction held 5 bases outside the gene matches. Germline CDR1 and CDR2: LNHDA and SQIVND (reference sequence). CDR3 in DNA: TGTGCCAGTAGCGCCGGGACAGGGAATGGCTACACCTTC. It encodes CASSAGTGNGYTF.

On this clonotype itself: A much larger clone is a single base away; this may be a read error. The chain combines TRBV7-2 with TRBJ2-5, with TRBD2 identical over 10 bases. Germline V gives CDR1 SGHTA, CDR2 FQGNSA. V shed 7 bases, J shed 5 bases, and the junction held 13 bases outside the gene matches. The CDR3 runs 16 residues. The CDR3 nucleotides read TGTGCCAGCATCTCCCGGAGCGGGAGGGGTGGGGAGACCCAGTACTTC. It encodes CASISRSGRGGETQYF.

This clonotype showed up many times. The chain joins TRBV12-3 or TRBV12-4 to TRBJ1-2, with D unclear. The ends were cut back, 6 bases at V and 1 base at J, with 12 bases in the middle. The length of the CDR3 is 14 residues. CDR3 loop: CASRYSPGNYGYTF. DNA for the CDR3: TGTGCCAGCAGGTATTCCCCCGGTAACTATGGCTACACCTTC.

This clonotype was seen repeatedly, ten times or more. The J gene is TRBJ2-7, the V gene TRBV12-3 or TRBV12-4; D may match TRBD1 or TRBD2 (5 bases each). The CDR3 spans 13 residues. The V and J ends lost 7 bases and 5 bases respectively, with 15 bases between them. In DNA, the CDR3 is TGTGCCAGCATAGGGACCGACTGGGACGAGCAGTACTTC. Residues: CASIGTDWDEQYF.

This clonotype was counted a few times. The chain combines TRBV7-9 with TRBJ1-5; possible D gene TRBD1, 5 bases. The V and J ends lost 2 bases and 4 bases respectively, with 15 bases between them. In germline, CDR1 is SEHNR, CDR2 FQNEAQ (reference sequence). The CDR3 runs 16 residues. CDR3 nucleotides: TGTGCCAGCAGCTTACCCGGTCTTGGGGGGAATCAGCCCCAGCATTTT. Translating it yields CASSLPGLGGNQPQHF.

This clonotype was seen repeatedly, ten times or more. The chain employs TRBV6-5 and TRBJ1-2, with a weak D call TRBD1 (5 bases). V lost 2 bases and J lost 8, with 15 bases in between. From germline, CDR1 is MNHEY and CDR2 SVGAGI. The CDR3 loop spans 14 amino acids. In DNA form, the CDR3 reads TGTGCCAGCAGTTACGGCGAGGGGCTCAAGGGCTACACCTTC. This codes for CASSYGEGLKGYTF.

This clonotype was observed at least ten times. The chain employs TRBV5-4 and TRBJ2-1; 9 nucleotides align to TRBD2. Germline assignment: CDR1 SGHNT and CDR2 YYREEE (reference sequence). This CDR3 is built from 13 residues. The trim removed 4 bases at V and 8 bases at J, leaving 4 bases unmatched. The CDR3 loop is CASSAGTSYEQFF. The CDR3 DNA reads as TGTGCCAGCAGCGCCGGGACTAGCTATGAGCAGTTCTTC.

The V and J genes are TRBV10-3 and TRBJ2-2; tentative D call: TRBD1 (6 bases). The CDR3 loop spans 15 amino acids. V lost 4 bases and J lost 2, with 11 bases in between. CDR1 ENHRY and CDR2 SYGVKD come from the germline V gene. CDR3 protein: CAISGGQLNTGELFF. CDR3 nucleotides: TGTGCCATCAGTGGCGGACAGTTAAACACCGGGGAGCTGTTTTTT.

This clonotype was recorded a few times. V usage is TRBV20-1 and J usage is TRBJ2-7, with D perhaps matching TRBD2 (5 bases). V lost 0 bases and J 2 bases, leaving 8 bases between the germline ends. This CDR3 spans 13 amino acids. Germline CDR1 DFQATT, CDR2 SNEGSKA (reference sequence). This CDR3 reads CSARDLRAYEQYF. CDR3 in DNA: TGCAGTGCTAGAGATTTGCGGGCCTACGAGCAGTACTTC.

This clonotype appeared many times. V is TRBV10-1 and J is TRBJ2-1; D may correspond to TRBD1 or TRBD2 (5 bases each). V lost 6 bases, J lost 6 bases, and 12 bases lay in between. Per the germline V gene, CDR1 is WNHNN and CDR2 is SYGVQD (reference sequence). The CDR3 spans 13 residues. The CDR3 is CASSREGGNEQFF. CDR3 in DNA: TGCGCCAGCAGCAGGGAAGGAGGCAATGAGCAGTTCTTC.